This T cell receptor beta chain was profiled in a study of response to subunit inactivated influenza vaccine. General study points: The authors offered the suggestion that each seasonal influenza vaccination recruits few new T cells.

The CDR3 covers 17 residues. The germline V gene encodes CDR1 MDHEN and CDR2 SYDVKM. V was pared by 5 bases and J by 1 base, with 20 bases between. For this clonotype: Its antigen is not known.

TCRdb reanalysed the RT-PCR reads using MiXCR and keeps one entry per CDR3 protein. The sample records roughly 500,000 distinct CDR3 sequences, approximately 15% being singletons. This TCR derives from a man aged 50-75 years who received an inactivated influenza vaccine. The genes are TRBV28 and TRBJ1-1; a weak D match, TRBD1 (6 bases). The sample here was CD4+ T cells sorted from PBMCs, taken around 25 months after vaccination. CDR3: CASSLGGFWGANTEAFF. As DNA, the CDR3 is TGTGCCAGCAGTCTAGGGGGTTTTTGGGGAGCGAACACTGAAGCTTTCTTT.